Below, 2 T cell receptor beta chains from the same sample are listed, as sequenced in a study of neurological immune-mediated disorders. TCRdb fed the 5' RACE reads into MiXCR, producing one record per CDR3 protein. The sample contains roughly 80,000 distinct CDR3 sequences, approximately 5.8% of which appear only once. Stated time point: longitudinal time-point 2. Source material: PBMCs. Receptor source: a woman aged 60-70 years with multiple sclerosis.

Comments on this clonotype: A much larger clonotype is one base distant, so this may be a read error. CDR3 coding DNA: TGTGCCAGCAGCCCGGGAAACCAGTACACCTATGAGCAGTTCTTC. Protein sequence: CASSPGNQYTYEQFF. This chain connects TRBV11-3 to TRBJ2-1, with a tentative D call TRBD2 (5 bases). The V gene's germline CDR1 is SGHNT and CDR2 YENEEA. The CDR3 is 15 residues long. V dropped 5 bases and J dropped 8 bases, with 19 bases sitting between them.

This clonotype was observed a handful of times. A much larger clone lies one base from this, so it may be a read error. This rearrangement joins TRBV5-1 to TRBJ2-3, with D hard to call. Trimming pared 1 base from V and 10 bases from J, leaving 13 bases between. This CDR3 spans 13 amino acids. Germline V gene sequence: CDR1 SGHRS, CDR2 YFSETQ. The CDR3 DNA reads as TGCGCCAGCAGCTTGCGAACCAACAATGCGCAGTATTTT. This gives the protein CASSLRTNNAQYF. Complete variable domain (other parts from reference TRBV5-1 and TRBJ2-3): KAGVTQTPRYLIKTRGQQVTLSCSPISGHRSVSWYQQTPGQGLQFLFEYFSETQRNKGNFPGRFSGRQFSNSRSEMNVSTLELGDSALYLCASSLRTNNAQYFGPGTRLTVL.